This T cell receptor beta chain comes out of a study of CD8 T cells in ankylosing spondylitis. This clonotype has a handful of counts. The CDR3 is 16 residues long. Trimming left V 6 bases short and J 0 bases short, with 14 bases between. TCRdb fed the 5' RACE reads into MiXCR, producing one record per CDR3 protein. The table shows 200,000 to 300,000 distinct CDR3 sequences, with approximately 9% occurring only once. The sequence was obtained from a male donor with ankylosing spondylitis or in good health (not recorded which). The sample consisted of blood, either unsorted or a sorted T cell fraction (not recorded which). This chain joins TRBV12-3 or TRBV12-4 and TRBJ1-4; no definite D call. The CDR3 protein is CASSLYVYATNEKLFF. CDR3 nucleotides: TGTGCCAGCAGCCTCTACGTCTATGCAACTAATGAAAAACTGTTTTTT.